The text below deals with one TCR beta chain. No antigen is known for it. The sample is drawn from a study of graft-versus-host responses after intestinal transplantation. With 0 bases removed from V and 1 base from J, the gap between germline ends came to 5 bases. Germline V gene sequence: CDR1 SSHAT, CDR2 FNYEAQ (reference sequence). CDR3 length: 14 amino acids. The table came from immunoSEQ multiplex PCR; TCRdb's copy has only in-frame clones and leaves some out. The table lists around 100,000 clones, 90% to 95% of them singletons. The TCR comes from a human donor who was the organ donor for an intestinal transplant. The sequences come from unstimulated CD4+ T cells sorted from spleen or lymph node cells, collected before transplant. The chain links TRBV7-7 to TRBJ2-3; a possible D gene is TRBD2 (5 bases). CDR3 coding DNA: TGTGCCAGCAGCTTAGCCGGGGGCACAGATACGCAGTATTTT. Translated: CASSLAGGTDTQYF. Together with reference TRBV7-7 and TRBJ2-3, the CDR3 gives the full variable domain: GAGVSQSPRYKVTKRGQDVTLRCDPISSHATLYWYQQALGQGPEFLTYFNYEAQPDKSGLPSDRFSAERPEGSISTLTIQRTEQRDSAMYRCASSLAGGTDTQYFGPGTRLTVL.